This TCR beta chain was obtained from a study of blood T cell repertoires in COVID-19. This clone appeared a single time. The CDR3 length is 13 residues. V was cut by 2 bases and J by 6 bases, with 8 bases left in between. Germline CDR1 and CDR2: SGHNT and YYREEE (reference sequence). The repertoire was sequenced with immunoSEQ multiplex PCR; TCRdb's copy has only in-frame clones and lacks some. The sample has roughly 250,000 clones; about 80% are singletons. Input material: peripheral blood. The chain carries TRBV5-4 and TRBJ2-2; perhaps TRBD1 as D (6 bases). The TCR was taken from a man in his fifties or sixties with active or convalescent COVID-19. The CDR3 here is CASSLQGSGELFF. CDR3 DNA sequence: TGTGCCAGCAGCTTACAGGGTTCCGGGGAGCTGTTTTTT. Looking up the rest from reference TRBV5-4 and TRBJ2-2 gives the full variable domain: ETGVTQSPTHLIKTRGQQVTLRCSSQSGHNTVSWYQQALGQGPQFIFQYYREEENGRGNFPPRFSGLQFPNYSSELNVNALELDDSALYLCASSLQGSGELFFGEGSRLTVL.